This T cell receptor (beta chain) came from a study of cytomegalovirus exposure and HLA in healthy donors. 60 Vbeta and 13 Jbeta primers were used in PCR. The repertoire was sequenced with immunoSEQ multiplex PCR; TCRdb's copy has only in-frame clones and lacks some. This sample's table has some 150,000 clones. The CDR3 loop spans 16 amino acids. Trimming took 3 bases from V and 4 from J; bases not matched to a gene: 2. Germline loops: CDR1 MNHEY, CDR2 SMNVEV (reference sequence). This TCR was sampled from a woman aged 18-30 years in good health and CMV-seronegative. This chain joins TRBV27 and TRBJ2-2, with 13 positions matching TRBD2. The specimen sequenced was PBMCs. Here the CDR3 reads CASSLWTSGSTGELFF. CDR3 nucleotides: TGTGCCAGCAGTTTGTGGACTAGCGGGAGCACCGGGGAGCTGTTTTTT.